This TCR beta chain comes out of a study of resident and recirculating memory T cells in vitiligo. Background on the study: Shave-biopsy epidermis from lesional and nonlesional skin was sequenced alongside PBMCs. Study findings and constraints: Clonality differed among vitiligo lesions, with no unique dominant clone.

V shed 3 bases and J 6 bases; nucleotides not matched to a gene: 3. The V gene's germline CDR1 is LNHDA and CDR2 SQIVND (reference sequence). The CDR3 totals 14 residues. About this clone itself: The target antigen is unknown.

Data came from immunoSEQ multiplex PCR; TCRdb stores just in-frame clones and leaves some out. The sample has more than 65,000 clones; roughly nine tenths are singletons. Stable vitiligo meant no lesion change over the previous 6 months. The genes are TRBV19 and TRBJ1-2; 11 bases are shared with TRBD1. This receptor was identified in a male donor with vitiligo. Sequencing input: blood. The CDR3 sequence: CASSMGQGVDGYTF. As DNA, the CDR3 is TGTGCCAGTAGTATGGGACAGGGGGTGGATGGCTACACCTTC.